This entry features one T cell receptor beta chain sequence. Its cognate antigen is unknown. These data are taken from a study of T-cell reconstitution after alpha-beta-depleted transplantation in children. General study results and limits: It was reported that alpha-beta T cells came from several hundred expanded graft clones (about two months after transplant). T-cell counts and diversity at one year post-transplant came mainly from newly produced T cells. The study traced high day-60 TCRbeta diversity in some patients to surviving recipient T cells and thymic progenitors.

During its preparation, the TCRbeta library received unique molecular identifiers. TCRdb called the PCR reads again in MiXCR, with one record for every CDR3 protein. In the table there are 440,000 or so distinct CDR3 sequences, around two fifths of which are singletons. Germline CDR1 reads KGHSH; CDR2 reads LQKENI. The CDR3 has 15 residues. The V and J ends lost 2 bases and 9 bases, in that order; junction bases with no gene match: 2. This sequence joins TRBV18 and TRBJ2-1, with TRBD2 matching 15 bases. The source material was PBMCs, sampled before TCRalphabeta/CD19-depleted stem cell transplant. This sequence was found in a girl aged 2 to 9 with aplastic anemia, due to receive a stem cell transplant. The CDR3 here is CASSPGTSGRSEQFF. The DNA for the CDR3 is TGTGCCAGCTCACCAGGGACTAGCGGGAGGAGTGAGCAGTTCTTC.